This T cell receptor beta chain originates from a study of blood T cell repertoires in COVID-19. Study context: The United States, Italy and Spain provided the acute and convalescent COVID-19 samples. PBMCs, B-cell-depleted T cells, or T cells were the source of the cDNA or gDNA that made up the material.

Germline assignment: CDR1 SGHVS and CDR2 FNYEAQ. Trimming took 2 bases from V and 2 from J, leaving 11 bases between them. CDR3 size: 15 residues. The repertoire was sequenced with immunoSEQ multiplex PCR; TCRdb's copy has only in-frame clones and lacks some. The sample consists of around 50,000 clones, approximately 90% of them appearing once. Only one count was recorded for this clone. Sequenced: peripheral blood. The V call is TRBV7-6, the J call TRBJ2-3; the D gene is possibly TRBD2 (6 bases). The source is a man aged 55 to 70 with acute or convalescent COVID-19. The CDR3 here is CASSLLTGATDTQYF. CDR3 DNA sequence: TGTGCCAGCAGCTTACTTACGGGAGCCACAGATACGCAGTATTTT.